Listed below are T cell receptor beta chains from one sample, sequenced in a study of lymphopenia after photon versus proton radiotherapy. Profiling relied on immunoSEQ multiplex PCR, and the TCRdb table lists in-frame clones only, not all of them. The table has about 83,000 clones, 80% to 90% seen once. The sample consisted of peripheral blood, taken from a patient treated with proton-based radiotherapy. These receptors all stem from a man aged 55-75 years with pancreatic cancer. CDR3s include the opening cysteine and the closing phenylalanine or tryptophan. Fields, in order: clone size, J gene, V gene, D gene, CDR3 DNA, CDR3 protein. A D gene is named only where the DNA matches it firmly. Clone size is not always given. Where it is, it says once, few, many or a class for expanded clones.

size: .; J: TRBJ1-3; V: TRBV11-3; D: TRBD1; DNA: TGTGCCAGCAGCCCTGGACAGGGGCCTGGAAACACCATATATTTT; CDR3: CASSPGQGPGNTIYF
size: .; J: TRBJ2-3; V: TRBV29-1; D: .; DNA: TGCAGCGTTGACGCGCCCACAGATACGCAGTATTTT; CDR3: CSVDAPTDTQYF
size: .; J: TRBJ1-2; V: TRBV29-1; D: .; DNA: TGCAGCGCAGGGACGGAGACTAACTATGGCTACACCTTC; CDR3: CSAGTETNYGYTF
size: .; J: TRBJ2-7; V: TRBV11-2; D: TRBD2; DNA: TGTGCCAGCAGCCTAACTAGCGGAGGGGCTTCATACGAGCAGTACTTC; CDR3: CASSLTSGGASYEQYF
size: .; J: TRBJ1-5; V: TRBV18; D: .; DNA: TGTGCCAGCTCACTCCAAAAAGGGAATCAGCCCCAGCATTTT; CDR3: CASSLQKGNQPQHF
size: .; J: TRBJ1-5; V: TRBV7-9; D: .; DNA: TGTGCCACCTCGCCTTGGGGGGGTACTCATCAGCCCCAGCATTTT; CDR3: CATSPWGGTHQPQHF
size: .; J: TRBJ1-2; V: TRBV7-2; D: .; DNA: TGTGCCAGCAGCTCTCGGACAGAGAACTATGGCTACACCTTC; CDR3: CASSSRTENYGYTF
size: .; J: TRBJ2-7; V: TRBV28; D: TRBD2; DNA: TGTGCCAGCAGTGGGACTAGCGGAACCTACGAGCAGTACTTC; CDR3: CASSGTSGTYEQYF
size: .; J: TRBJ1-3; V: TRBV5-1; D: .; DNA: TGCGCCAGCAGCCCCCCCAGGCTTGACTCTGGAAACACCATATATTTT; CDR3: CASSPPRLDSGNTIYF
size: .; J: TRBJ1-1; V: TRBV9; D: TRBD1; DNA: TGTGCCAGCAGCGCTTCTGCGACAGGGGACACTGAAGCTTTCTTT; CDR3: CASSASATGDTEAFF
size: .; J: TRBJ2-6; V: TRBV19; D: .; DNA: TGTGCCAGTAGTACCTTAAGCTCTGGGGCCAACGTCCTGACTTTC; CDR3: CASSTLSSGANVLTF
size: .; J: TRBJ2-7; V: TRBV4-2; D: TRBD2; DNA: TGTGCCAGCAGCCAAGATATTGCTAGCGGGAGGGCCCTGGGTTACGAGCAGTACTTC; CDR3: CASSQDIASGRALGYEQYF
size: .; J: TRBJ2-7; V: TRBV5-1; D: TRBD1; DNA: TGCGCCAGCAGCTTGGGGACAGGGGGCCGCGGCGAGCAGTACTTC; CDR3: CASSLGTGGRGEQYF
size: .; J: TRBJ2-4; V: TRBV6-1; D: .; DNA: TGTGCCAGCAGCGTGGACGGCCCTGGGAAAAACATTCAGTACTTC; CDR3: CASSVDGPGKNIQYF
size: .; J: TRBJ2-2; V: TRBV28; D: .; DNA: TGTGCCAGCAGTCTATCGGGTAACACCGGGGAGCTGTTTTTT; CDR3: CASSLSGNTGELFF
size: .; J: TRBJ2-1; V: TRBV6-1; D: .; DNA: TGTGCCAGCAGTGAAGGTGGCGGGGTTCGCGGGATGTTAAGCTCCTACAATGAGCAGTTCTTC; CDR3: CASSEGGGVRGMLSSYNEQFF
size: .; J: TRBJ2-1; V: TRBV18; D: TRBD2; DNA: TGTGCCAGCTCTACCCTCCCCGGGACTAGCGGGAGCTCCTACAATGAGCAGTTCTTC; CDR3: CASSTLPGTSGSSYNEQFF
size: .; J: TRBJ1-4; V: TRBV6-5; D: .; DNA: TGTGCCAGCACCAAAATCCTCGGACTTAATGAAAAACTGTTTTTT; CDR3: CASTKILGLNEKLFF
size: .; J: TRBJ2-7; V: TRBV7-2; D: .; DNA: TGTGCCAGCGGACCCGGACTAAAGTCATACGAGCAGTACTTC; CDR3: CASGPGLKSYEQYF
size: .; J: TRBJ2-7; V: TRBV12-5; D: TRBD1; DNA: TGTGCTAGTGGGCCCACCGGGACAGGGATCAGCGTTACTCACTCCTACGAGCAGTACTTC; CDR3: CASGPTGTGISVTHSYEQYF
size: few; J: TRBJ1-4; V: TRBV30; D: TRBD1; DNA: TGTGCCTTGCAGGGGGGTAATGAAAAACTGTTTTTT; CDR3: CALQGGNEKLFF
size: .; J: TRBJ2-2; V: TRBV30; D: .; DNA: TGTGCCTGGAGTCAGGTCACCGGGGAGCTGTTTTTT; CDR3: CAWSQVTGELFF
size: .; J: TRBJ2-1; V: TRBV19; D: .; DNA: TGTGCCAGTAGTATCCCGAAAACAGGGTCCTACAATGAGCAGTTCTTC; CDR3: CASSIPKTGSYNEQFF
size: once; J: TRBJ2-3; V: TRBV7-8; D: .; DNA: TGTGCCAGCAGCTTTTCGGGAGCTCCCACAGATACGCAGTATTTT; CDR3: CASSFSGAPTDTQYF
size: .; J: TRBJ2-7; V: TRBV14; D: .; DNA: TGTGCCAGCAGCCGGGACTTAGCCTACGAGCAGTACTTC; CDR3: CASSRDLAYEQYF
size: .; J: TRBJ1-1; V: TRBV6-5; D: TRBD1; DNA: TGTGCCAGCAGTTTTGGACAGGGGATTGAAGCTTTCTTT; CDR3: CASSFGQGIEAFF
size: few; J: TRBJ1-5; V: TRBV6-1; D: .; DNA: TGTGCCAGCAGAGACAGACAGAGCAATCAGCCCCAGCATTTT; CDR3: CASRDRQSNQPQHF
size: .; J: TRBJ2-2; V: TRBV4-1; D: TRBD2; DNA: TGCGCCAGCAGCCGGGGGCCCGTAGCGGGAGGAAGGACCGGGGAGCTGTTTTTT; CDR3: CASSRGPVAGGRTGELFF
size: .; J: TRBJ2-3; V: TRBV5-1; D: TRBD2; DNA: TGCGCCAGCAGCTACCCAATGGCGGGGGGCACAGATACGCAGTATTTT; CDR3: CASSYPMAGGTDTQYF
size: .; J: TRBJ2-1; V: TRBV2; D: .; DNA: TGTGCCAGCAGTGAGTTAACGGGACTTACCTACAATGAGCAGTTCTTC; CDR3: CASSELTGLTYNEQFF
size: once; J: TRBJ1-1; V: TRBV6-6; D: TRBD1; DNA: TGTGCCAGCAGACGACAGGGAAGGATGAACACTGAAGCTTTCTTT; CDR3: CASRRQGRMNTEAFF
size: .; J: TRBJ2-6; V: TRBV11-2; D: .; DNA: TGTGCCAGCAGCTTAATAATAAGGGCAGCCTCTGGGGCCAACGTCCTGACTTTC; CDR3: CASSLIIRAASGANVLTF
size: .; J: TRBJ2-5; V: TRBV28; D: .; DNA: TGTGCCAGCAGTTTACTTCGCGCTGACTATGAGACCCAGTACTTC; CDR3: CASSLLRADYETQYF
size: .; J: TRBJ1-1; V: TRBV6-6; D: .; DNA: TGTGCCAGCAGTTACACGGGGTGGGAGGGCACTGAAGCTTTCTTT; CDR3: CASSYTGWEGTEAFF